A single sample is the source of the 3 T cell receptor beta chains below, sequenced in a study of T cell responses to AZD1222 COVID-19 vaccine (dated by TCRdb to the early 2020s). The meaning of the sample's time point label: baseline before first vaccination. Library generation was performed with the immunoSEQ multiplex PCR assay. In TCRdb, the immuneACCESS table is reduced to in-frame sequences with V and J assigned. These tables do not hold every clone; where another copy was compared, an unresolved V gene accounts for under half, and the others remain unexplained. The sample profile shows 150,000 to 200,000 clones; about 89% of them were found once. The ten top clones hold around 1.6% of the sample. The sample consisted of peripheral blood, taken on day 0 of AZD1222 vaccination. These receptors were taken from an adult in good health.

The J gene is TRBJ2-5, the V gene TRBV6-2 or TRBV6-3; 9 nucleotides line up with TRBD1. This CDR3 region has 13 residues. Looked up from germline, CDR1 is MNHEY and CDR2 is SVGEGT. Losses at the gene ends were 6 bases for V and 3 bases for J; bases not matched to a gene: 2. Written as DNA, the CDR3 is TGTGCCAGCAGCCGGACAGGGGAAGAGACCCAGTACTTC. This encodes CASSRTGEETQYF.

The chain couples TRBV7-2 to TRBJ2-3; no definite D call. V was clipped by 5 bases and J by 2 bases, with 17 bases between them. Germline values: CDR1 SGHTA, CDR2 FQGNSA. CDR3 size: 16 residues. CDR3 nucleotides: TGTGCCAGCAGCGTAGAAGGCCTACTCCTCACAGATACGCAGTATTTT. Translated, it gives CASSVEGLLLTDTQYF.

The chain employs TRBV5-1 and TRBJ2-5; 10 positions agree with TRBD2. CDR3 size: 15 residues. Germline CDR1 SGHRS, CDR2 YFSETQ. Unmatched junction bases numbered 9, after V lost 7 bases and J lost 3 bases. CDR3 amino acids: CASGQASGGKETQYF. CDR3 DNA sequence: TGCGCCAGCGGTCAGGCTAGCGGGGGAAAAGAGACCCAGTACTTC.